The entry below gives a single TCR beta chain sequence along with its context. The antigen is unknown. This sample was included in a study of T cell repertoires in cytomegalovirus infection. Study summary: Alongside well-studied HLA-B-restricted CMV epitopes, recently identified HLA-C-restricted CMV epitopes were also used. Public TCR beta signatures indicated both CMV infection and matching HLA type. Whole-study results and caveats: Cumulative public TCR beta family frequency identified CMV carriers with the relevant HLA. Within the response measured ex vivo, HLA-C-restricted CMV-specific TCR beta clonotypes were dominant.

Via MiXCR, TCRdb re-called the reads, giving one row per CDR3 protein. The table records approximately 590,000 distinct CDR3 sequences, roughly 43% of them present only once. The sample in question was cultured PBMCs, obtained from culture after CMV antigen stimulation. This TCR came from a human donor in good health (CMV status not recorded). Some clones in this sample may be carry-over from other donors' samples.

The CDR3 DNA follows: TGTGCCAGCAGCCCCATCGGGATCCCAGATACGCAGTATTTT. Its protein product is CASSPIGIPDTQYF. V and J are TRBV7-8 and TRBJ2-3; maybe TRBD2 (5 bases). The germline gives CDR1 SGHVS, CDR2 FQNEAQ. The ends were cut back, 5 bases at V and 4 bases at J, with 13 bases in the middle. The CDR3 is made up of 14 amino acids.